Below, one TCR beta chain is given with its context. This entry belongs to a study of blood T cell repertoires in COVID-19. Study background: COVID-19 samples from acute and convalescent phases originated in the United States, Italy and Spain. Sources were T cells, B-cell-depleted T cells, or PBMCs; the material itself was cDNA or gDNA.

CDR3 length: 12 residues. V lost 3 bases and J lost 6, with 9 bases in between. CDR1 and CDR2 (germline): SGHAT, FQDESV (reference sequence). Per the original methods: Estimation of nucleated cell counts relied on the amplification of reference gene primers. Data came from immunoSEQ multiplex PCR; TCRdb stores just in-frame clones and leaves some out. V and J calls and clone size are given by that table; D and trimming were obtained from the DNA. The table shows about 250,000 clones, with 65% to 85% occurring only once. Seattle's cohort entered during active infection and was followed longitudinally. Sample: peripheral blood. V and J are TRBV11-1 and TRBJ2-7; maybe TRBD1 (5 bases). This TCR derives from a person between 70 and 80 years old with COVID-19, enrolled during active disease. The CDR3 loop is CASSFGRAEQYF. CDR3 nucleotides: TGTGCCAGCAGCTTCGGCAGGGCCGAGCAGTACTTC.